This T cell receptor (beta chain) comes out of a study of CD8+CD57+ T cells in acquired aplastic anemia. Study observations and caveats: Patients and controls had in common approximately 29 CD8+ CDR3 sequences.

The use of genomic DNA as template underpinned the TCR beta VDJ and CDR3 profiling. MiXCR, applied by TCRdb to the reads, yields one record per CDR3 protein. The sample lists 50,000 or so distinct CDR3 sequences, roughly 60% occurring once. This clonotype appeared once. What it binds is not known. Sequencing involved patients with CD8+CD57+ cell expansion previously shown by flow cytometry. Each patient carried a diagnosis of severe acquired aplastic anemia. The blood sampling took place in patients who had so far received no therapy. The CDR3 sequence is 13 residues long. V lost 4 bases and J 1 base, leaving 11 bases between the germline ends. Germline-derived CDR1 and CDR2 are SQVTM and ANQGSEA.

The sequence came from a human donor with aplastic anemia. The sequencing sample was made of sorted CD4+, CD8+, or CD8+CD57+ T cells (not recorded which) from PBMCs. The chain has TRBV29-1 and TRBJ2-7, with D possibly TRBD1 on 6 matching bases. The DNA of the CDR3 is TGCAGCGTTGGCCCGACAGGTTCCTACGAGCAGTACTTC. The encoded protein is CSVGPTGSYEQYF.